This T cell receptor beta chain was profiled in a study of T cells after yellow fever vaccination. General study points: Booster sampling recovered most clones from primary vaccination (96% CD4, around 90% CD8). Clonotypes appearing in both CD4 and CD8 compartments existed, and their share was small.

The 5'RACE template-switching step produced TCR cDNA and added a universal primer site and UMIs. TCRdb redid the calling of the 5' RACE reads with MiXCR, one entry per CDR3 protein. The table lists about 300,000 distinct CDR3 sequences, about 10% of them singletons. This clonotype has only a few counts. Its antigen remains unidentified. This CDR3 contains 14 residues. V lost 0 bases, J lost 3 bases, and 7 bases lay in between. Looked up from germline, CDR1 is KGHDR and CDR2 is SFDVKD. This TCR derives from a man aged 18 to 29 who received the YFV17D yellow fever vaccine. The input for sequencing was CD4+ T cells sorted from PBMCs, taken 5 days after the yellow fever booster vaccination. The rearrangement uses TRBV24-1 and TRBJ1-2, with D unclear. CDR3 protein: CATSDLTEDYGYTF. Here the CDR3 DNA reads TGTGCCACCAGTGATTTGACAGAAGACTATGGCTACACCTTC.